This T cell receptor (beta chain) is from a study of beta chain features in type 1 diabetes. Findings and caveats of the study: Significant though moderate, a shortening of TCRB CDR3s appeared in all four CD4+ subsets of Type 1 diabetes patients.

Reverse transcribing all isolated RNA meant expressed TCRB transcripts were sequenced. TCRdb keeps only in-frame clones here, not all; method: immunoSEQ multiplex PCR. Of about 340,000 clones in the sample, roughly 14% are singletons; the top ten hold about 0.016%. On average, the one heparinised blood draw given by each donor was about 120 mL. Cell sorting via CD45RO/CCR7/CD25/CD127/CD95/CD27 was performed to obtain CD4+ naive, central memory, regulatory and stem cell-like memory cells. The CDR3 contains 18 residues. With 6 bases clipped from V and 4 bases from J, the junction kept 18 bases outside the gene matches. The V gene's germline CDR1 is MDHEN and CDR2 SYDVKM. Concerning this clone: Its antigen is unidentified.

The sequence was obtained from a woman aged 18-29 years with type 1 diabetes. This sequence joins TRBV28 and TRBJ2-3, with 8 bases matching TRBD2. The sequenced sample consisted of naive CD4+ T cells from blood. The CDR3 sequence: CASSHQPGTRGGPDTQYF. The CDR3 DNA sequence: TGTGCCAGCAGCCACCAACCAGGGACTAGAGGAGGTCCAGATACGCAGTATTTT.